The 16 T cell receptor beta chains listed next were all sequenced from one sample in a study of a mutant IDH1 vaccine in newly diagnosed glioma. No antigens are known for them. Repertoires were generated with immunoSEQ multiplex PCR, while TCRdb's copy carries only in-frame clones and drops some. The data show 110,000 or so clones, roughly 90% seen once. As to time point: week 11, during vaccination. Every vaccination contained 300 ug of the mutant IDH1 20-mer peptide and was paired with topical imiquimod. Sequenced material: PBMCs, taken from a glioma patient whose treatment included an IDH1 peptide vaccine. The receptors shown here come from a woman aged 45-60 years with glioma.

The V call is TRBV7-2, the J call TRBJ2-1; no reliable D call. The V gene's germline CDR1 is SGHTA and CDR2 FQGNSA. The CDR3 length is 11 residues. Trimming pared 3 bases from V and 10 bases from J, leaving 7 bases between. The CDR3 coding sequence is TGTGCCAGCAGCTTGGTCCAAGAGCAGTTCTTC. This gives the protein CASSLVQEQFF.

V usage is TRBV5-1 and J usage is TRBJ2-1; D possibly corresponds to TRBD1 (6 bases). The CDR3 runs 16 residues. Germline CDR1 and CDR2: SGHRS and YFSETQ. The V and J ends lost 1 base and 0 bases respectively, with 11 bases between them. CDR3 residues: CASSLKGVDSYNEQFF. CDR3 bases: TGCGCCAGCAGCTTGAAGGGGGTGGACTCCTACAATGAGCAGTTCTTC.

The rearrangement joins TRBV5-1 to TRBJ1-1; D uncertain. This CDR3 is built from 16 residues. Germline loops: CDR1 SGHRS, CDR2 YFSETQ. The germline V and J ends were trimmed by 0 bases and 4 bases, with 16 bases remaining between them. The CDR3 DNA follows: TGCGCCAGCAGCTTGGATGGTGCCGCAGGAGGCACTGAAGCTTTCTTT. Translating gives CASSLDGAAGGTEAFF.

The chain links TRBV18 to TRBJ1-6; the match to TRBD1 covers 7 bases. Per germline, CDR1 KGHSH and CDR2 LQKENI. Trimming took 3 bases from V and 5 from J; bases not matched to a gene: 4. The CDR3 loop spans 15 amino acids. The DNA of the CDR3 is TGTGCCAGCTCACCTTTCGACAGGGATAATTCACCCCTCCACTTT. Its protein product is CASSPFDRDNSPLHF.

CDR3: CASSLEAAGTDTQYF. The CDR3 DNA reads TGTGCCAGCAGCTTGGAGGCGGCAGGCACAGATACGCAGTATTTT. The chain joins TRBV5-4 to TRBJ2-3, with D hard to call. Germline CDR1 is SGHNT and CDR2 is YYREEE (reference sequence). The CDR3 contains 15 residues. V lost 0 bases to trimming and J lost 1 base, with 9 bases between them.

The V call is TRBV19, the J call TRBJ1-2; 9 bases match TRBD1. Germline CDR1 and CDR2: LNHDA and SQIVND (reference sequence). The CDR3 is made up of 15 amino acids. The V gene end was trimmed by 5 bases and the J gene end by 4 bases; junction bases not matched to a gene: 8. The CDR3 spells CASSADRGVIYGYTF. The CDR3 nucleotides are TGTGCCAGTAGTGCAGACAGGGGGGTCATCTATGGCTACACCTTC.

The rearrangement uses TRBV28 and TRBJ1-1; D gene ambiguous. Germline lookup yields CDR1 MDHEN and CDR2 SYDVKM. The CDR3 covers 14 residues. Trimming cost V 4 bases and J 2 bases, with 11 bases left between them. Here the CDR3 DNA reads TGTGCCAGCAGTTCCACGGGTCTAAACACTGAAGCTTTCTTT. Amino acids: CASSSTGLNTEAFF. The full variable domain, with the rest looked up from reference TRBV28 and TRBJ1-1, is DVKVTQSSRYLVKRTGEKVFLECVQDMDHENMFWYRQDPGLGLRLIYFSYDVKMKEKGDIPEGYSVSREKKERFSLILESASTNQTSMYLCASSSTGLNTEAFFGQGTRLTVV.

The rearrangement links TRBV5-1 to TRBJ1-1, with TRBD1 matching over 7 bases. CDR3 length: 17 amino acids. Per the germline V gene, CDR1 is SGHRS and CDR2 is YFSETQ. V gave up 1 base and J gave up 0 bases; unmatched junction bases: 9. Here the CDR3 reads CASSLRIGGNLNTEAFF. The CDR3 DNA sequence: TGCGCCAGCAGCTTGAGGATAGGGGGCAATTTGAACACTGAAGCTTTCTTT. Drawing the rest from reference TRBV5-1 and TRBJ1-1, the complete variable domain is KAGVTQTPRYLIKTRGQQVTLSCSPISGHRSVSWYQQTPGQGLQFLFEYFSETQRNKGNFPGRFSGRQFSNSRSEMNVSTLELGDSALYLCASSLRIGGNLNTEAFFGQGTRLTVV.

The V and J genes are TRBV23-1 and TRBJ2-7; TRBD2 matches 9 bases. TRBV23-1 is an ORF, and what it does is uncertain. This CDR3 is built from 19 residues. V lost 0 bases and J lost 4; bases outside the gene matches: 16. The DNA for the CDR3 is TGCGCCAGCAGTCAATCGAGGGTAGCGGGAGACAAAGTCGGGTACGAGCAGTACTTC. Translated, it gives CASSQSRVAGDKVGYEQYF.

This clone appeared a single time. V and J are TRBV10-3 and TRBJ2-5; no reliable D call. Germline V gives CDR1 ENHRY, CDR2 SYGVKD. V was cut by 6 bases and J by 3 bases, with 8 bases left in between. This CDR3 region has 12 residues. CDR3 residues: CAIRGSEETQYF. CDR3 nucleotides: TGTGCCATCAGGGGGTCGGAAGAGACCCAGTACTTC.

J is TRBJ2-1 and V is TRBV30; TRBD2 agrees at 11 bases. Germline V gene data show CDR1 as GTSNPN and CDR2 as SVGIG (reference sequence). V was clipped by 5 bases and J by 3 bases; unmatched bases: 6. There are 15 residues in the CDR3. CDR3 nucleotides: TGTGCCTGGGATCCGGGACTAGCGGACTACAATGAGCAGTTCTTC. Protein product: CAWDPGLADYNEQFF.

This sequence joins TRBV30 and TRBJ2-5, with 8 bases fitting TRBD1. The J call may be wrong; the DNA end is better matched by TRBJ2-7. Germline CDR1 and CDR2: GTSNPN and SVGIG (reference sequence). This CDR3 contains 12 residues. The CDR3 loop is CAWSRQGYEQYF. CDR3 in DNA: TGTGCCTGGAGTCGACAGGGGTACGAGCAGTACTTC.

This clone showed up just a few times. The chain is built from TRBV15 and TRBJ2-3; 10 bases map to TRBD1. Germline V gene lookup returns CDR1 LNHNV and CDR2 YYDKDF (reference sequence). Trimming took 3 bases from V and 2 from J; bases not matched to a gene: 8. This CDR3 spans 17 amino acids. The CDR3 region is CATSSLVGTGDTDTQYF. The DNA for the CDR3 is TGTGCCACCAGCAGTCTCGTGGGGACAGGGGACACAGATACGCAGTATTTT.

The gene calls are TRBV19 and TRBJ2-5; no definite D call. Trimming took off 3 bases at V and 3 bases at J, with 8 bases between the two ends. Germline V gene sequence: CDR1 LNHDA, CDR2 SQIVND (reference sequence). The CDR3 has 13 amino acids. The CDR3 DNA reads as TGTGCCAGTAGTATGGCCTCAGAAGAGACCCAGTACTTC. Its protein product is CASSMASEETQYF.

The V gene is TRBV18, the J gene TRBJ2-2; no clear D. Germline-derived CDR1 and CDR2 are KGHSH and LQKENI. CDR3 length: 16 amino acids. Trimming stripped 3 bases from V and 6 bases from J, with 17 bases between. The CDR3 sequence: CASSPAQTSSPGELFF. The CDR3 DNA reads TGTGCCAGCTCACCCGCCCAGACATCATCGCCCGGGGAGCTGTTTTTT.

The V and J genes are TRBV6-1 and TRBJ2-5; TRBD2 aligns across 9 bases. The CDR3 is 16 residues long. Trimming took 1 base from V and 5 from J; bases not matched to a gene: 8. The germline V gene has CDR1 MNHNS and CDR2 SASEGT. CDR3: CASSEETSGTRETQYF. CDR3 in DNA: TGTGCCAGCAGTGAAGAGACTAGCGGAACCCGGGAGACCCAGTACTTC.